One sample yielded the 31 T cell receptor beta chains listed below, sequenced in a study of a mutant IDH1 vaccine in newly diagnosed glioma. Sequencing was performed with immunoSEQ multiplex PCR; in TCRdb, only in-frame clones are kept and a portion is missing. In the table there are around 78,000 clones, roughly 85% of which are singletons. Time point denoted: week 23, last vaccination. Every vaccine dose comprised 300 ug of mutant IDH1 20-mer peptide plus topical imiquimod. For these receptors, no antigen is known. The source material was PBMCs, sampled from a glioma patient whose treatment included an IDH1 peptide vaccine. The receptors were sampled from a man in his thirties or forties with glioma. Some clones in this sample may be carry-over from other donors' samples.

This clone has a single count. The chain combines TRBV19 with TRBJ2-2; 8 bases map to TRBD2. CDR3 size: 15 residues. Germline-derived CDR1 and CDR2 are LNHDA and SQIVND (reference sequence). The V segment lost 4 bases and the J segment 1 base; nucleotides outside the gene matches: 2. The CDR3 DNA sequence: TGTGCCAGTAGTACGGGACTAGGGAACACCGGGGAGCTGTTTTTT. Its protein is CASSTGLGNTGELFF.

The rearrangement links TRBV6-1 to TRBJ1-2; D is perhaps TRBD1 (5 bases). The CDR3 is 13 residues long. CDR1 is MNHNS, CDR2 SASEGT, per germline. V lost 4 bases and J 1 base, leaving 7 bases between the germline ends. CDR3 nucleotides: TGTGCCAGCAGTGTAGACAGTAACTATGGCTACACCTTC. Translated, it gives CASSVDSNYGYTF.

This chain links TRBV5-1 with TRBJ1-3; D ambiguous. The CDR3 consists of 14 residues. Germline CDR1 SGHRS, CDR2 YFSETQ. Trimming stripped 1 base from V and 1 base from J, with 6 bases between. This CDR3 is CASSLTASGNTIYF. CDR3 nucleotides: TGCGCCAGCAGCTTGACAGCATCTGGAAACACCATATATTTT.

The chain links TRBV29-1 to TRBJ1-2; no clear D. Trimming took 1 base from V and 4 from J, leaving 13 bases between them. This CDR3 region has 14 residues. Germline V gene lookup returns CDR1 SQVTM and CDR2 ANQGSEA. The CDR3 DNA follows: TGCAGCGTTGAAGTAGGACCGCTTAGCTATGGCTACACCTTC. Translated: CSVEVGPLSYGYTF.

This clone was recorded only once. V is TRBV6-1 and J is TRBJ1-4; D remains ambiguous. V shed 4 bases and J shed 7 bases, with 16 bases lying between them. Germline V gene data show CDR1 as MNHNS and CDR2 as SASEGT. There are 15 residues in the CDR3. The CDR3 bases are TGTGCCAGCAGTGCCCTTTGGGGTTCGAGTGAAAAACTGTTTTTT. Its translation: CASSALWGSSEKLFF.

The chain couples TRBV2 to TRBJ2-1; a possible D gene is TRBD1 (5 bases). Germline assignment: CDR1 SNHLY and CDR2 FYNNEI. The V end lost 4 bases, the J end lost 7 bases, and 14 bases lay between the germline ends. CDR3 size: 14 residues. The CDR3 region is CASSAVQGRNEQFF. The DNA of the CDR3 is TGTGCCAGCAGTGCTGTGCAGGGTAGAAATGAGCAGTTCTTC.

The chain couples TRBV4-2 to TRBJ1-2; D unclear. Germline CDR1 and CDR2: LGHNA and YNFKEQ. This CDR3 spans 14 amino acids. Between the trimmed V and J ends, which lost 2 bases and 4 bases, there was a span of 11 bases. CDR3 nucleotide sequence: TGTGCCAGCAGCCAACGGGATATGTTCTATGGCTACACCTTC. Its translation: CASSQRDMFYGYTF.

The V gene is TRBV15, the J gene TRBJ1-2, with D unclear. V dropped 0 bases and J dropped 4 bases, with 18 bases sitting between them. This CDR3 contains 17 residues. Germline V gene data show CDR1 as LNHNV and CDR2 as YYDKDF (reference sequence). The CDR3 sequence: CATSRDRGRRLPYGYTF. CDR3 in DNA: TGTGCCACCAGCAGAGATCGAGGGAGGCGCCTGCCCTATGGCTACACCTTC.

This chain uses TRBV27 with TRBJ1-1; maybe TRBD1 (5 bases). This CDR3 has 13 residues. Germline CDR1 is MNHEY and CDR2 is SMNVEV (reference sequence). Trimming took 6 bases from V and 3 from J, leaving 11 bases between them. The CDR3, as DNA: TGTGCCAGCAGCGTCGGGGGTTACACTGAAGCTTTCTTT. Translating it yields CASSVGGYTEAFF.

The chain recombines TRBV9 with TRBJ1-5, with 7 bases fitting TRBD1. J lost 7 bases, V lost 5 bases, and 9 bases had no gene match. The CDR3 is 14 residues long. Germline V gives CDR1 SGDLS, CDR2 YYNGEE. Here the CDR3 reads CASSTGGGGQPQHF. Here the CDR3 DNA reads TGTGCCAGCAGTACTGGAGGGGGCGGGCAGCCCCAGCATTTT.

The CDR3 DNA reads TGTGCCAGCAGTTTAGGGGACTACACAGATACGCAGTATTTT. As protein: CASSLGDYTDTQYF. This rearrangement joins TRBV28 to TRBJ2-3, with 7 bases aligning to TRBD2. CDR1 MDHEN and CDR2 SYDVKM come from the germline V gene. V lost 2 bases to trimming and J lost 2 bases; unmatched junction nucleotides: 1. This CDR3 is built from 14 residues.

The chain uses TRBV18 and TRBJ2-6; maybe TRBD1 (6 bases). The CDR3 is 18 residues long. Germline V gene lookup returns CDR1 KGHSH and CDR2 LQKENI. The V end lost 6 bases, the J end lost 2 bases, and 20 bases lay between the germline ends. The CDR3 DNA follows: TGTGCCAGCTCGTCTTTGGGGCAGGGGTCCCCTGGGGCCAACGTCCTGACTTTC. This translates into CASSSLGQGSPGANVLTF.

This clone was observed a single time. This chain connects TRBV9 to TRBJ2-2; 7 bases align to TRBD2. V shed 3 bases and J 0 bases; nucleotides not matched to a gene: 8. Looked up from germline, CDR1 is SGDLS and CDR2 is YYNGEE. The CDR3 has 17 residues. CDR3 region: CASSAPGGGSNTGELFF. The DNA for the CDR3 is TGTGCCAGCAGCGCCCCTGGGGGGGGGTCGAACACCGGGGAGCTGTTTTTT.

The chain joins TRBV7-2 to TRBJ1-2, with D perhaps TRBD1 (5 bases). Germline values: CDR1 SGHTA, CDR2 FQGNSA. Trimming shortened V by 1 base and J by 8 bases, and 17 bases separated the two germline ends. This CDR3 is built from 15 residues. This CDR3 is CASSLVGSQGGGYTF. CDR3 bases: TGTGCCAGCAGCTTAGTCGGGTCGCAGGGTGGCGGCTACACCTTC.

This rearrangement joins TRBV5-6 to TRBJ1-1; D may be TRBD1 (5 bases). Germline V CDR1 and CDR2: SGHDT, YYEEEE. This CDR3 region has 15 residues. V gave up 4 bases and J gave up 4 bases, with 17 bases separating them. The DNA of the CDR3 is TGTGCCAGCAGCGCGCTGGGGGTGAGGGGCACTGAAGCTTTCTTT. Encoded protein: CASSALGVRGTEAFF.

A few counts support this clone. The chain combines TRBV11-3 with TRBJ2-7; D might be TRBD2 (5 bases). The germline CDR1 and CDR2 sequences are SGHNT and YENEEA. The CDR3 extends over 13 amino acids. The V and J ends lost 5 bases and 6 bases respectively, with 14 bases between them. The CDR3 bases are TGTGCCAGCAGCCCAAGTTGGGGAGCCGAGCAGTACTTC. This encodes CASSPSWGAEQYF.

The chain uses TRBV30 and TRBJ2-3; no clear D. Germline V CDR1 and CDR2: GTSNPN, SVGIG (reference sequence). The CDR3 consists of 14 residues. The germline V and J ends were trimmed by 0 bases and 2 bases, with 9 bases remaining between them. The chain's CDR3 is CAWSVRSTTDTQYF. For the CDR3, the DNA is TGTGCCTGGAGTGTACGGTCTACCACAGATACGCAGTATTTT.

V gene TRBV18 combines with J gene TRBJ2-3; 7 bases match TRBD1. Germline assignment: CDR1 KGHSH and CDR2 LQKENI. CDR3 size: 14 residues. Losses at the gene ends were 4 bases for V and 3 bases for J; bases not matched to a gene: 4. The CDR3 is CASSQQGRTDTQYF. In DNA, the CDR3 is TGTGCCAGCTCACAACAGGGGAGAACAGATACGCAGTATTTT.

The rearrangement uses TRBV15 and TRBJ2-7; 9 nucleotides agree with TRBD1. Germline CDR1 reads LNHNV; CDR2 reads YYDKDF (reference sequence). J was trimmed by 3 bases and V by 0 bases; bases with no gene match: 3. The CDR3 spans 15 residues. This CDR3 is CATSREGTGLYEQYF. CDR3 DNA sequence: TGTGCCACCAGCAGAGAGGGGACAGGGCTCTACGAGCAGTACTTC.

This chain connects TRBV5-1 to TRBJ2-7; possibly TRBD2 for D (6 bases). The CDR3 totals 15 residues. The germline gives CDR1 SGHRS, CDR2 YFSETQ. V was trimmed by 1 base and J by 1 base, leaving 12 bases between them. CDR3 loop: CASSLMREASYEQYF. In DNA, the CDR3 is TGCGCCAGCAGCTTGATGAGGGAGGCGTCCTACGAGCAGTACTTC.

A single count supports this clone. The chain carries TRBV5-1 and TRBJ1-1; TRBD1 is a possible D gene (6 bases). The CDR3 has 14 residues. Germline-derived CDR1 and CDR2 are SGHRS and YFSETQ. V lost 2 bases, J lost 2 bases, and 10 bases lay in between. CDR3 sequence reads: CASSFRGGNTEAFF. In DNA, the CDR3 is TGCGCCAGCAGCTTCAGGGGAGGTAACACTGAAGCTTTCTTT.

The rearrangement joins TRBV2 to TRBJ2-2; tentatively, D is TRBD1 or TRBD2 (5 bases each). Germline V gene sequence: CDR1 SNHLY, CDR2 FYNNEI. The CDR3 runs to 14 residues. Between the trimmed V and J ends, which lost 10 bases and 4 bases, there was a span of 16 bases. CDR3 region: CATKWDASTGELFF. CDR3 coding DNA: TGTGCCACCAAATGGGACGCTTCCACCGGGGAGCTGTTTTTT.

This clone was seen just once. This chain links TRBV15 with TRBJ2-2, with TRBD1 matching over 10 bases. V gave up 0 bases and J gave up 4 bases; unmatched junction bases: 5. Germline CDR1 LNHNV, CDR2 YYDKDF (reference sequence). There are 17 residues in the CDR3. The CDR3: CATSRDGWDRGTGELFF. CDR3 DNA sequence: TGTGCCACCAGCAGAGATGGATGGGACAGGGGCACCGGGGAGCTGTTTTTT.

The chain combines TRBV4-3 with TRBJ1-2; weak D call: TRBD1 (5 bases). This CDR3 contains 17 residues. V lost 0 bases and J 0 bases, leaving 14 bases between the germline ends. Germline values: CDR1 LGHNA, CDR2 YSLEER. CDR3 in amino acids: CASSQEEGLDSNYGYTF. The CDR3 region has the DNA TGCGCCAGCAGCCAAGAAGAGGGGCTGGATTCTAACTATGGCTACACCTTC.

This chain uses TRBV21-1 with TRBJ1-5. TRBV21-1 is assigned pseudogene status. This CDR3 spans 16 amino acids. The CDR3 DNA is TGTGCCAGCAGCAAGGGAGACACACTAAGCAATCAGCCCCAGCATTTT. This gives the protein CASSKGDTLSNQPQHF.

V usage is TRBV15 and J usage is TRBJ1-5; 7 bases agree with TRBD1. This CDR3 region has 15 residues. Trimming cost V 0 bases and J 7 bases; bases outside gene matches: 6. Germline V gives CDR1 LNHNV, CDR2 YYDKDF (reference sequence). CDR3 bases: TGTGCCACCAGCAGAGATAGGGCAGGGGGACAGCCCCAGCATTTT. Translating it yields CATSRDRAGGQPQHF.

This chain links TRBV9 with TRBJ2-3, with D uncertain. The CDR3 sequence is 14 residues long. CDR1 is SGDLS and CDR2 is YYNGEE in the germline V gene. With 0 bases removed from V and 5 bases from J, the gap between germline ends came to 10 bases. The CDR3 DNA sequence: TGTGCCAGCAGCGTAGTCAGCACGGGAGATACGCAGTATTTT. It codes for CASSVVSTGDTQYF.

V usage is TRBV5-1 and J usage is TRBJ1-4, with unresolved D. Germline-derived CDR1 and CDR2 are SGHRS and YFSETQ. The CDR3 loop spans 15 amino acids. The V end lost 0 bases, the J end lost 7 bases, and 13 bases lay between the germline ends. In DNA form, the CDR3 reads TGCGCCAGCAGCTTGGAAGGCAGGCGGGGTGAAAAACTGTTTTTT. This codes for CASSLEGRRGEKLFF. The complete variable domain, with remaining parts taken from reference TRBV5-1 and TRBJ1-4, reads KAGVTQTPRYLIKTRGQQVTLSCSPISGHRSVSWYQQTPGQGLQFLFEYFSETQRNKGNFPGRFSGRQFSNSRSEMNVSTLELGDSALYLCASSLEGRRGEKLFFGSGTQLSVL.

The gene calls are TRBV15 and TRBJ2-7; D is unclear. Trimming took off 3 bases at V and 5 bases at J, with 11 bases between the two ends. CDR1 and CDR2 from the germline V gene are LNHNV and YYDKDF (reference sequence). CDR3 length: 13 amino acids. The DNA of the CDR3 is TGTGCCACCAGCAGGGATAGGTCGGACGAGCAGTACTTC. It codes for CATSRDRSDEQYF.

J is TRBJ1-3 and V is TRBV28; D ambiguous. The germline gives CDR1 MDHEN, CDR2 SYDVKM. The V end was cut by 4 bases, the J end by 0 bases, with 7 bases between. The CDR3 runs to 14 residues. The CDR3 is CASSSTNSGNTIYF. CDR3 nucleotides: TGTGCCAGCAGTTCCACTAACTCTGGAAACACCATATATTTT. Full variable domain (remainder filled in from reference TRBV28 and TRBJ1-3): DVKVTQSSRYLVKRTGEKVFLECVQDMDHENMFWYRQDPGLGLRLIYFSYDVKMKEKGDIPEGYSVSREKKERFSLILESASTNQTSMYLCASSSTNSGNTIYFGEGSWLTVV.

The count of this clone is one. DNA for the CDR3: TGTGCCAGTAGTCCCTTTTCTTACAATGAGCAGTTCTTC. Translation gives CASSPFSYNEQFF. This chain joins TRBV19 and TRBJ2-1, with D unclear. Per the germline V gene, CDR1 is LNHDA and CDR2 is SQIVND (reference sequence). Between the trimmed V and J ends, which lost 5 bases and 4 bases, there was a span of 9 bases. This CDR3 is 13 amino acids long.